The 11 T cell receptor beta chains below were found in one sample sequenced in a study of post-analysis software for immune sequencing data. The study, taken as a whole, reports: A handful of TRBV segments were significantly more frequent in patients than in controls. TRBV5-6, TRBV5-1 and TRBV20-1 were among these segments.

Unique molecular identifiers had been added to the TCR beta cDNA libraries. TCRdb reprocessed the PCR reads via MiXCR and lists one record per CDR3 protein. The sample shows approximately 770,000 distinct CDR3 sequences, about half of them seen only once. What these receptors recognize is not known. The specimen was blood. Source of these receptors: a girl aged 10-17 years with multiple sclerosis.

The gene calls are TRBV6-6 and TRBJ1-1, with D perhaps matching TRBD1 (5 bases). The CDR3 extends over 16 amino acids. Trimming removed 0 bases at V and 1 base at J, with 12 bases between. CDR1 and CDR2 from the germline V gene are MNHNY and SVGAGI (reference sequence). The CDR3 region is CASSYSPGPSNTEAFF. The CDR3 DNA follows: TGTGCCAGCAGTTACTCCCCAGGGCCTTCGAACACTGAAGCTTTCTTT.

With respect to this clonotype: One end of the junction is discordant with germline, which a read error may explain. The genes are TRBV20-1 and TRBJ1-5; the D is unclear. The CDR3 runs 14 residues. CDR1 is DFQATT and CDR2 is SNEGSKA in the germline V gene (reference sequence). CDR3 coding DNA: TGCAGTACTAGATTTACTCATAGCAATCAGCCCCAGCATTTT. Protein: CSTRFTHSNQPQHF.

This rearrangement joins TRBV9 to TRBJ1-2; the match to TRBD1 covers 7 bases. J was trimmed by 3 bases and V by 0 bases; bases with no gene match: 5. Germline V gives CDR1 SGDLS, CDR2 YYNGEE. The CDR3 runs 15 residues. In nucleotides, the CDR3 is TGTGCCAGCAGCGTAGGGGGACAGCTAGACTATGGCTACACCTTC. Translating it yields CASSVGGQLDYGYTF.

This rearrangement joins TRBV7-3 to TRBJ2-7; 11 bases agree with TRBD2. Unmatched junction bases numbered 8, after V lost 5 bases and J lost 5 bases. The CDR3 covers 15 residues. CDR1 is SGHTA, CDR2 FQGTGA, per germline. CDR3 bases: TGTGCCAGCAGCCCGCGGGGACTAGCGGACGACGAGCAGTACTTC. The encoded protein is CASSPRGLADDEQYF.

The genes are TRBV12-3 or TRBV12-4 and TRBJ2-7, with 11 bases matching TRBD1. The CDR3 totals 15 residues. The V gene end was trimmed by 4 bases and the J gene end by 8 bases; junction bases not matched to a gene: 10. The CDR3 nucleotides read TGTGCCAGCAGTTCGGGACAGGGGGGCTTATACAAGCAGTACTTC. Translated, it gives CASSSGQGGLYKQYF.

The chain carries TRBV6-1 and TRBJ2-1; D is perhaps TRBD1 or TRBD2 (5 bases each). CDR1 and CDR2 from the germline V gene are MNHNS and SASEGT. This CDR3 comprises 11 residues. Deletions cut 1 base from V and 15 bases from J, with 10 bases between. The CDR3 region is CASSEDPGTFF. The CDR3 DNA reads as TGTGCCAGCAGTGAAGACCCGGGGACGTTCTTC.

This clonotype has only a few counts. The rearrangement joins TRBV7-9 to TRBJ1-1; 10 bases align to TRBD1. The V gene's germline CDR1 is SEHNR and CDR2 FQNEAQ (reference sequence). There are 16 residues in the CDR3. J gave up 0 bases and V 5 bases, and 6 bases lay outside the gene matches. The CDR3, as DNA: TGTGCCAGCAGCCCCCGGACAGGGGGGATGAACACTGAAGCTTTCTTT. Its protein product is CASSPRTGGMNTEAFF.

This clonotype was observed a handful of times. The chain carries TRBV20-1 and TRBJ2-5, with D possibly matching TRBD2 (5 bases). The germline V gene encodes CDR1 DFQATT and CDR2 SNEGSKA (reference sequence). This CDR3 region has 15 residues. The V gene lost 3 bases and the J gene lost 5 bases, with 19 bases spanning the gap. The CDR3 sequence: CSASGLAPPEETQYF. Written as DNA, the CDR3 is TGCAGTGCTAGCGGGCTAGCCCCCCCGGAGGAGACCCAGTACTTC.

The chain is built from TRBV25-1 and TRBJ2-7; possibly TRBD2 for D (7 bases). The J call is uncertain, as TRBJ2-5 better fits the DNA end. The CDR3 spans 15 residues. Per germline, CDR1 MGHDK and CDR2 SYGVNS. The CDR3 reads CASSDTEEGGETQYF. CDR3 DNA sequence: TGTGCCAGCAGTGATACGGAGGAGGGGGGGGAGACCCAGTACTTC.

This chain links TRBV25-1 with TRBJ2-5, with D possibly being TRBD1 or TRBD2 (5 bases each). The CDR3 is 15 residues long. V shed 2 bases and J shed 5 bases, with 15 bases lying between them. The germline CDR1 and CDR2 sequences are MGHDK and SYGVNS. The CDR3 loop reads CASSEPPPRGETQYF. The CDR3 coding sequence is TGTGCCAGCAGTGAACCGCCCCCGAGGGGTGAGACCCAGTACTTC.

This clonotype has more than one count but fewer than ten. This chain uses TRBV4-2 with TRBJ2-3; possible D gene TRBD2, 6 bases. Germline V gives CDR1 LGHNA, CDR2 YNFKEQ. The CDR3 covers 15 residues. V was trimmed by 0 bases and J by 9 bases, leaving 16 bases between them. The chain's CDR3 is CASSQDTGVLGTQYF. The CDR3 DNA is TGTGCCAGCAGCCAAGATACGGGAGTTTTGGGGACGCAGTATTTT.